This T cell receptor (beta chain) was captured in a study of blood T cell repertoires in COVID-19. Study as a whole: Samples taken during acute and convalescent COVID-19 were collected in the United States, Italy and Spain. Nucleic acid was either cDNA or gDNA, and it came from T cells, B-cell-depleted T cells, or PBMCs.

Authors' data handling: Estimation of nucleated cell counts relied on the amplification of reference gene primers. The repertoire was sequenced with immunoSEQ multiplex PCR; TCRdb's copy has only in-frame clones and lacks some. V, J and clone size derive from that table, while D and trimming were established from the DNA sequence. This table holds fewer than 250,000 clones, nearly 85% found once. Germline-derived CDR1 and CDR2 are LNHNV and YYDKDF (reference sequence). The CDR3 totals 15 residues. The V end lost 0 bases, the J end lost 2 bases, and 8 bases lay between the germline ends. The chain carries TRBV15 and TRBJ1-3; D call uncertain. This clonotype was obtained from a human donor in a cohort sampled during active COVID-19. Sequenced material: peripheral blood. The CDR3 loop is CATSRDRGTGNTIYF. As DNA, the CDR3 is TGTGCCACCAGCAGAGACAGAGGCACTGGAAACACCATATATTTT.